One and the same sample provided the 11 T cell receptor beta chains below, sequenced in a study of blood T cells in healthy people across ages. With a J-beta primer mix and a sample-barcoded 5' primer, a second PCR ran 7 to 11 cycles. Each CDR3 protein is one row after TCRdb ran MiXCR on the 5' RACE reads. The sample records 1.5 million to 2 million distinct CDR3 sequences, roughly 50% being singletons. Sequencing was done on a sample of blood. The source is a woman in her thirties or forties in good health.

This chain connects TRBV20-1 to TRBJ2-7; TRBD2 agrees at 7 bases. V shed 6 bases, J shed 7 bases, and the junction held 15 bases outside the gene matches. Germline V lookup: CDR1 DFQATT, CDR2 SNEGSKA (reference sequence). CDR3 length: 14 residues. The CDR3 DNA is TGCAGTGCCCCAAGGGACTACTCCTACAATGAGCAGTACTTC. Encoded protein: CSAPRDYSYNEQYF.

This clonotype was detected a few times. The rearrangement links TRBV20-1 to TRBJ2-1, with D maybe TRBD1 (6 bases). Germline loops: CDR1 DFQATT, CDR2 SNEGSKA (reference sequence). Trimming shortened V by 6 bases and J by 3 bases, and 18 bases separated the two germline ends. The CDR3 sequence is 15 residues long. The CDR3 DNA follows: TGCAGTGCCACTAGGGCGCGGACAGACTACAATGAGCAGTTCTTC. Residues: CSATRARTDYNEQFF.

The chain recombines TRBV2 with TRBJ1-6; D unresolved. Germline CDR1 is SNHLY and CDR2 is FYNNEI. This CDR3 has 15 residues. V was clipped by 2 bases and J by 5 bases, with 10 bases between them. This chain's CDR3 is CASSELGTDNSPLHF. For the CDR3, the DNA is TGTGCCAGCAGTGAACTGGGCACTGATAATTCACCCCTCCACTTT.

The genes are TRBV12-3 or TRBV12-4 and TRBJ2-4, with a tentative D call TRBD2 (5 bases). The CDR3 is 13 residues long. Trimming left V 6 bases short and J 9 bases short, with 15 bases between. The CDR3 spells CASRPAGGRIQYF. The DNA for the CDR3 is TGTGCCAGCAGGCCCGCGGGCGGTCGCATTCAGTACTTC.

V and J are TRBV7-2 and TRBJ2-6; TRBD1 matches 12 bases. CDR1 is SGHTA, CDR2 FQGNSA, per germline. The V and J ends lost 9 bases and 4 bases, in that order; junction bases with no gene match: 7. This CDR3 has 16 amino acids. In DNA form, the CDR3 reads TGTGCCAGTGGGGACAGGGGGCTAGGAGGGGCCAACGTCCTGACTTTC. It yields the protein CASGDRGLGGANVLTF. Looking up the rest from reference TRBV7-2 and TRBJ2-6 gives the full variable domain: GAGVSQSPSNKVTEKGKDVELRCDPISGHTALYWYRQSLGQGLEFLIYFQGNSAPDKSGLPSDRFSAERTGGSVSTLTIQRTQQEDSAVYLCASGDRGLGGANVLTFGAGSRLTVL.

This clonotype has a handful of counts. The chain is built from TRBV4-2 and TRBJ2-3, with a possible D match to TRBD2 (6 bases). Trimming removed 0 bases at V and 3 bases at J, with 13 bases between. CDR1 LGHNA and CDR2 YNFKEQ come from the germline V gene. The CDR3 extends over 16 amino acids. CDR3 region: CASSQEISGRTDTQYF. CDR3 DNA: TGTGCCAGCAGCCAAGAGATTAGCGGAAGGACAGATACGCAGTATTTT.

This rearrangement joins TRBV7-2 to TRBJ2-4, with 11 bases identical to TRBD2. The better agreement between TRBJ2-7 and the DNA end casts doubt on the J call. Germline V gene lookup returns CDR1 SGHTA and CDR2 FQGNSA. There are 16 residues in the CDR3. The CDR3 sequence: CASSLGDSGGGYEQYF. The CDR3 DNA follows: TGTGCCAGCAGCTTAGGGGATAGCGGGGGGGGCTACGAGCAGTACTTC.

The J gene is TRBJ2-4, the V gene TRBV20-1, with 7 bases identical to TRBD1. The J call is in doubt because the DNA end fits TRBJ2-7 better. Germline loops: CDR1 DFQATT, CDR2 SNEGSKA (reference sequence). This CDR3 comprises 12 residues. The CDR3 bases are TGCAGTGCTAACAGGGGCGTTAGCGAGCAGTACTTC. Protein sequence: CSANRGVSEQYF.

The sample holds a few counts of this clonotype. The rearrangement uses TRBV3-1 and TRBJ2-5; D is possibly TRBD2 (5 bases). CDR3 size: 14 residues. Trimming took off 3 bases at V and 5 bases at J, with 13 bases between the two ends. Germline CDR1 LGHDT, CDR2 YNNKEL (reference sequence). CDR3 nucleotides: TGTGCCAGCAGCCAGAGGGCCGGAGTGGAGACCCAGTACTTC. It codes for CASSQRAGVETQYF.

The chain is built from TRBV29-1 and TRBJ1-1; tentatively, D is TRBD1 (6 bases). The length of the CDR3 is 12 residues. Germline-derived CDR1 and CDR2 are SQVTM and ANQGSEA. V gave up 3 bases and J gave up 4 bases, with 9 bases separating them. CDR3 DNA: TGCAGCGTTGACCCCAGGGGCACTGAAGCTTTCTTT. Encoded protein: CSVDPRGTEAFF. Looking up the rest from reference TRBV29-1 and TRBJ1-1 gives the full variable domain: SAVISQKPSRDICQRGTSLTIQCQVDSQVTMMFWYRQQPGQSLTLIATANQGSEATYESGFVIDKFPISRPNLTFSTLTVSNMSPEDSSIYLCSVDPRGTEAFFGQGTRLTVV.

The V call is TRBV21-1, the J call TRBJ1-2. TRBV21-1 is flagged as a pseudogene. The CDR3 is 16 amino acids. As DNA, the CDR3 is TGTGCCAGCAGCAGACGTGCATTACAGTTTAACTATGGCTACACCTTC. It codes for CASSRRALQFNYGYTF.